This T cell receptor (beta chain) derives from a study of T cells after somatic rescue of genetic block. The junction had 12 bases not matched to a gene; V was cut back by 2 bases and J by 6 bases. Germline-derived CDR1 and CDR2 are SGHKS and YYEKEE (reference sequence). The CDR3 runs to 16 residues. TCRdb's copy holds only in-frame clones and misses some; the assay was immunoSEQ multiplex PCR. The data show roughly 51,000 clones, 90% to 97% seen once. The receptor's source is a child younger than two. The gene calls are TRBV5-5 and TRBJ1-2; 8 bases agree with TRBD1. What was sequenced was peripheral blood mononuclear cells (PBMCs). This chain's CDR3 is CASSLSGYPTGDGYTF. CDR3 nucleotides: TGTGCCAGCAGCTTATCGGGTTATCCGACAGGGGATGGCTACACCTTC.